This TCR beta chain was recovered during a study of T cells in Graves' hyperthyroidism and ophthalmopathy (dated by TCRdb to between 2018 and 2021). Notes on the research overall: To identify distinguishing TCR V-J signatures, a discovery cohort of some 99 patients was used, comprising 43 with Graves' ophthalmopathy and 57 with stable Graves' hyperthyroidism. An independent validation cohort of under 20 hyperthyroidism patients and about 16 patients who later progressed to ophthalmopathy tested prospective prediction of ophthalmopathy. The approximately 100 discovery patients were divided at random into training and test sets in a 7:3 ratio. In addition, the study compared T-cell repertoires in thyroid tissue and in blood from roughly 6 Graves' hyperthyroidism patients. After sampling, hyperthyroidism patients received methimazole starting at 30 mg daily, and ophthalmopathy patients received high-dose intravenous methylprednisolone. The paper reports TCR Vbeta CDR3 sequencing of roughly 140 peripheral blood samples: under 45 ophthalmopathy, roughly 74 hyperthyroidism and some 17 progressor patients.

TCR beta CDR3 regions were amplified from RNA transcripts. The first round of RT-PCR for the TCR CDR3 was performed with the HTBI primer set and the Qiagen OneStep RT-PCR kit. The libraries were constructed in a second round of multiplex PCR and then size-selected and purified. Paired-end sequencing of the libraries was performed with 100 bp reads on an Illumina HiSeq2000. In the authors' own workflow: SOAPnuke was used to process the raw data, removing reads that contained adapters or uncalled bases, had a mean Phred below 15, or lacked an exact match to the constant primer or identifier. High-quality paired reads were merged with COPE v1.2.5, and unique nucleotide sequences were defined as clonotypes. Clonotypes were aligned to IMGT TRBV, TRBD and TRBJ reference segments using MiTCR v1.1. The analysis included only V-J combinations with a frequency above 0.0001, which together covered 99% to 99.2% of the repertoires. A TCS score was defined as the ratio of F50 (clonal expansion) to E x V (chaos), with BLOSUM62-based TCRdist applied between CDR3 peptides within each V-J. Welch's t-statistics and random forest reduced roughly 500 V-J features to 10 to 15, which were used in a naive Bayes classifier (R e1071). Thyroid-blood repertoire similarity was quantified with the Morisita-Horn index. TCRdb reprocessed the public reads (quality trimming at Q25 with fastp, clone calling with MiXCR) and kept in-frame beta chains. Identical CDR3 proteins give one entry, which carries the most common genes and DNA. TCRdb, not the original authors, processed these V and J calls. A total of more than 550,000 distinct CDR3 sequences appear in this sample, 45% of them only once. The ten largest clones represent approximately 7.2% of the sample.

Any patient with an uncontrolled infection, another autoimmune disease, pregnancy or lactation was excluded. Diagnoses relied on clinical symptoms, serum thyroxine and TRAb, thyroid ultrasound and orbital computed tomography. Trizol reagent was used to extract total RNA, and RNA quality was then checked on an Agilent 2100 Bioanalyzer. The CDR3 holds 15 amino acids from the cysteine to the phenylalanine. Only CDR3 DNA remains: 45 bases, in frame from the first base. Trimmed from V: 5 bases; trimmed from J: 5 bases; junction bases lacking a gene match: 8. Points the paper makes about the study in general: In validation, the model predicted progression to ophthalmopathy a median of about 6 months before onset, with 65% to 71% sensitivity and about 72% specificity. Blood samples also contained most of the expanded thyroid clonotypes (frequency above 0.001), which suggests that blood repertoires may reflect thyroid immune responses. Sample size was not statistically predetermined, and blinding of investigators to group allocation was not performed. In cross-validation, a model built on a 13 V-J signature told ophthalmopathy apart from stable hyperthyroidism with approximately 90% sensitivity and around 81% specificity, and in testing the same model reached 80%/75%.

This clonotype has a handful of counts. Its recognized antigen is unknown. Qualities for individual bases were not recorded, and no much larger clone is one base off. The V and J genes are TRBV12-3 or TRBV12-4 and TRBJ1-5, and 8 junction bases match TRBD1. This clonotype originated in an adult man with Graves' disease, either hyperthyroidism or ophthalmopathy (not recorded which). Material: peripheral blood or thyroid tissue (not recorded which). The CDR3 protein is CASSKPGQGDQPQHF. In nucleotide form, the sequence is TGTGCCAGCAGTAAACCCGGACAGGGAGATCAGCCCCAGCATTTT.